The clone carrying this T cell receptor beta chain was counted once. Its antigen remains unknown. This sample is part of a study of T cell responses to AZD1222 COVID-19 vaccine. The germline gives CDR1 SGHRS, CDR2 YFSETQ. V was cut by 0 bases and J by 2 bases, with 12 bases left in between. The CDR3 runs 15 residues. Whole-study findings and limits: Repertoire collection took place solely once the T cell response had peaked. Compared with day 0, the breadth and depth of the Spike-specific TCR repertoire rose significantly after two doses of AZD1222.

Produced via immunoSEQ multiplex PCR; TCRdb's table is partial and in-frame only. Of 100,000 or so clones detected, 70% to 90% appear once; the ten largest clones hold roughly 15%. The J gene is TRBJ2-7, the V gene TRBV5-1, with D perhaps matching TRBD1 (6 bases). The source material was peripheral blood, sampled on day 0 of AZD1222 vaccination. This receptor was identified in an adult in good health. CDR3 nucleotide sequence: TGCGCCAGCAGCTTGGTGACAGGCCCGACCTACGAGCAGTACTTC. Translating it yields CASSLVTGPTYEQYF.